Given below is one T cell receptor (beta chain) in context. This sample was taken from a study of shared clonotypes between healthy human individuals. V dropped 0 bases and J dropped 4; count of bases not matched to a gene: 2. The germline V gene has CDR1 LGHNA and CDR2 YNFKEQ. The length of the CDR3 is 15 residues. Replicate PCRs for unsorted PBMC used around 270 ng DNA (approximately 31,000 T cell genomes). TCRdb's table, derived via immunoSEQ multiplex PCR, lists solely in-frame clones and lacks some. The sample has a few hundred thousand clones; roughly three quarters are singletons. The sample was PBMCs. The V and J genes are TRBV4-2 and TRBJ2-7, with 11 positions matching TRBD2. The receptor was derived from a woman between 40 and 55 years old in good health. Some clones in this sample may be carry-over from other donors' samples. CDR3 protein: CASSQELAGGYEQYF. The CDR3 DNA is TGTGCCAGCAGCCAAGAGCTAGCGGGAGGATACGAGCAGTACTTC.